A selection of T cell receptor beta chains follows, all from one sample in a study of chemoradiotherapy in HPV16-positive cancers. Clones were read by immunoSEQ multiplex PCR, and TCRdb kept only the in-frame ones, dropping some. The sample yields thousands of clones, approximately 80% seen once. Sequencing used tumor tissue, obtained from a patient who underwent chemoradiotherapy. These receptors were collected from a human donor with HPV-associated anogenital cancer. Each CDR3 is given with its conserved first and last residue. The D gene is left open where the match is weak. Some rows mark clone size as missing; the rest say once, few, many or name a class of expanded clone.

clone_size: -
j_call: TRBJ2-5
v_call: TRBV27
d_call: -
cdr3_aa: CASSSNRVQETQYF
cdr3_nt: TGTGCCAGCAGTTCAAACAGGGTTCAAGAGACCCAGTACTTC

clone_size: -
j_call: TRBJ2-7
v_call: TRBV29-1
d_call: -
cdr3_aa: CSVEDLGYEQYF
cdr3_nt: TGCAGCGTTGAGGACCTCGGGTACGAGCAGTACTTC

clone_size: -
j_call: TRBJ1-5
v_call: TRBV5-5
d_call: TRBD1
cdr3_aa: CASSLGGQGVSNQPQHF
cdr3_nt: TGTGCCAGCAGCTTGGGTGGACAGGGCGTTAGCAATCAGCCCCAGCATTTT

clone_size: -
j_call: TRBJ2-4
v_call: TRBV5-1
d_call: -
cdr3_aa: CASSFGGWENIQYF
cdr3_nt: TGCGCCAGCAGCTTCGGTGGTTGGGAAAACATTCAGTACTTC

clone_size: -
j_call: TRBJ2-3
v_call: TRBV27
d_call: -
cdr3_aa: CASSFKGTDTQYF
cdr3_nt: TGTGCCAGCAGTTTTAAGGGCACAGATACGCAGTATTTT

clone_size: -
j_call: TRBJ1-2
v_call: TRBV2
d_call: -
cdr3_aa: CASSVSGFALGYTF
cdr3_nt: TGTGCCAGCAGTGTTTCGGGATTTGCTTTGGGCTACACCTTC

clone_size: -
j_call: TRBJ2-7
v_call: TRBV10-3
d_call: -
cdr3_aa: CAIRGGLSYEQYF
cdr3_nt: TGTGCCATCAGAGGGGGTCTTTCCTACGAGCAGTACTTC

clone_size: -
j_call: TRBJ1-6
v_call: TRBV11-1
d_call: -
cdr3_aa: CASSRTGNNSPLHF
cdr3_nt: TGTGCCAGCAGCCGTACAGGGAATAATTCACCCCTCCACTTT

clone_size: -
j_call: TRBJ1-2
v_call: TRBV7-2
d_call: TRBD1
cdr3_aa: CASRRTGDYGYTF
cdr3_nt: TGTGCCAGCAGGAGGACAGGGGACTATGGCTACACCTTC

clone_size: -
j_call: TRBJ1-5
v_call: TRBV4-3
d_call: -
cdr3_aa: CASSQDLGSKPQHF
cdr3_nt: TGCGCCAGCAGCCAAGATCTGGGGAGCAAGCCCCAGCATTTT

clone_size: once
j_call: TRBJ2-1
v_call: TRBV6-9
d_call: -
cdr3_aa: CASSREVRSSYNEQFF
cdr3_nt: TGTGCCAGCAGCAGAGAAGTAAGGAGCTCCTACAATGAGCAGTTCTTC

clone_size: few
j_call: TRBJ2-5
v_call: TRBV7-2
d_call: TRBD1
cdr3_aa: CASSLLGRTGFWETQYF
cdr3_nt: TGTGCCAGCAGCTTGTTAGGAAGGACAGGGTTTTGGGAGACCCAGTACTTC

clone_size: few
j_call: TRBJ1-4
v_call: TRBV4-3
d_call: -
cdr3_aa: CASSQARGWNEKLFF
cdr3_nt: TGCGCCAGCAGCCAAGCACGGGGGTGGAATGAAAAACTGTTTTTT

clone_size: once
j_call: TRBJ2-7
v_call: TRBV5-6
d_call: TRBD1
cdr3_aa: CASSSGQGTYEQYF
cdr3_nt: TGTGCCAGCAGCTCGGGACAGGGTACCTACGAGCAGTACTTC

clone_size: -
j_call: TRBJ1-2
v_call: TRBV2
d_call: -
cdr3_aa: CASTTFRGNGYTF
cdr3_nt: TGTGCCAGCACGACGTTCAGGGGCAATGGCTACACCTTC

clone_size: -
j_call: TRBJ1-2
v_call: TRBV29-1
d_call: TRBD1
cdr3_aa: CSVGTGGVGNYGYTF
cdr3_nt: TGCAGCGTCGGGACAGGGGGAGTGGGGAACTATGGCTACACCTTC

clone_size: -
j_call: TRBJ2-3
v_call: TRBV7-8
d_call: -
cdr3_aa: CASSLTPSTDTQYF
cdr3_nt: TGTGCCAGCAGCCTGACCCCTAGCACAGATACGCAGTATTTT

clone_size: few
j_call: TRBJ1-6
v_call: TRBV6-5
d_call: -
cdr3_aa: CASSGGNSPLHF
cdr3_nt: TGTGCCAGCAGTGGAGGTAATTCACCCCTCCACTTT

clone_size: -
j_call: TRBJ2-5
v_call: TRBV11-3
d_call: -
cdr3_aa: CASSLPAGSQETQYF
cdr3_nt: TGTGCCAGCAGTCTTCCGGCGGGCAGCCAAGAGACCCAGTACTTC

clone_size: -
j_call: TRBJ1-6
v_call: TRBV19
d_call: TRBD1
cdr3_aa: CASTLGGTVNSPLHF
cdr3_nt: TGTGCCAGTACTCTGGGAGGGACAGTTAATTCACCCCTCCACTTT

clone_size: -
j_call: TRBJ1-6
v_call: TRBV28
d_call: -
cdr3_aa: CASSSGSDSPLHF
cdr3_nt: TGTGCCAGCAGTTCCGGATCCGATTCACCCCTCCACTTT

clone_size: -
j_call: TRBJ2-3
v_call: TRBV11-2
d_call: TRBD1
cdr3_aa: CASSHRDRGTDTQYF
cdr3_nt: TGTGCCAGCAGCCACCGGGACAGGGGCACAGATACGCAGTATTTT

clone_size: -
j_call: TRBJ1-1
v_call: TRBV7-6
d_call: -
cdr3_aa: CASSLFGQRGLNTEAFF
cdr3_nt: TGTGCCAGCAGCTTATTTGGACAGCGCGGATTGAACACTGAAGCTTTCTTT

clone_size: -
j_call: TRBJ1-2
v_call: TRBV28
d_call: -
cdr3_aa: CASSFLGYDGYTF
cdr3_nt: TGTGCCAGCAGTTTTCTGGGGTACGATGGCTACACCTTC

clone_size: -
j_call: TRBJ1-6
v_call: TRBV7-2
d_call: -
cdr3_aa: CASSWPSYNSPLHF
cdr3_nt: TGTGCCAGCAGCTGGCCCAGTTATAATTCACCCCTCCACTTT

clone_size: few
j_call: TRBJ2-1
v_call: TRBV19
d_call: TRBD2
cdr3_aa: CASSRAGGLGEQFF
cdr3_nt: TGTGCCAGTAGTAGAGCGGGGGGGCTGGGTGAGCAGTTCTTC

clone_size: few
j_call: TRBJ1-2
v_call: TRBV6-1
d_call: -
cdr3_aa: CASRATGSDYGYTF
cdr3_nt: TGTGCCAGCAGGGCGACAGGTTCGGACTATGGCTACACCTTC

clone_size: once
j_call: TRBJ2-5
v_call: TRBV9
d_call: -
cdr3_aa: CASSALSQGGKTQYF
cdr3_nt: TGTGCCAGCAGCGCCCTCTCGCAGGGGGGAAAGACCCAGTACTTC

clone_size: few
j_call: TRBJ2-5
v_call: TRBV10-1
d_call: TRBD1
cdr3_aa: CASSERTTGQGDIFAETQYF
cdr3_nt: TGCGCCAGCAGTGAGAGGACCACTGGACAGGGAGATATTTTTGCAGAGACCCAGTACTTC

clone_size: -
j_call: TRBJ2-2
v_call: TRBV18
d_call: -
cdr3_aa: CASSPLKPGHNTGELFF
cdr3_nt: TGTGCCAGCTCGCCCCTTAAACCGGGACATAACACCGGGGAGCTGTTTTTT

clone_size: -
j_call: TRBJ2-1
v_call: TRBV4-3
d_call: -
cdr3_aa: CASSQEAAAGTVYNEQFF
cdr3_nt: TGCGCCAGCAGCCAAGAGGCGGCGGCAGGGACGGTTTACAATGAGCAGTTCTTC

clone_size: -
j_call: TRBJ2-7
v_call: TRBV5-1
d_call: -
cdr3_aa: CASSLVVSPYEQYF
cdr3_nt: TGCGCCAGCAGCTTGGTTGTCAGCCCCTACGAGCAGTACTTC

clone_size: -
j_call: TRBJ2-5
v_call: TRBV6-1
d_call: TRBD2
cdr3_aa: CASSEAAGGWETQYF
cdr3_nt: TGTGCCAGCAGTGAAGCGGCGGGGGGCTGGGAGACCCAGTACTTC

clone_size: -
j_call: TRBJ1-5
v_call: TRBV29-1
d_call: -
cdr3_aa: CSVLQEADSNQPQHF
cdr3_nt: TGCAGCGTCCTACAGGAGGCCGATAGCAATCAGCCCCAGCATTTT

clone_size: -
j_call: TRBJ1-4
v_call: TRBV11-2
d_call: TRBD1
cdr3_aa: CASSMTGSNEKLFF
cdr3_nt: TGTGCCAGCAGCATGACAGGGTCTAATGAAAAACTGTTTTTT

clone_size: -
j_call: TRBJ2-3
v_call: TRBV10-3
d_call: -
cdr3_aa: CAISESGSTDTQYF
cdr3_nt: TGTGCCATCAGTGAGTCTGGATCCACAGATACGCAGTATTTT

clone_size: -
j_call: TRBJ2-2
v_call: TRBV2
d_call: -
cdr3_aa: CASSGTILGELFF
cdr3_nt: TGTGCCAGCAGTGGCACCATCCTCGGGGAGCTGTTTTTT

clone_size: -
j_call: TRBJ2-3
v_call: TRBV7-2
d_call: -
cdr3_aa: CASSLSYTDTQYF
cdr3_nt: TGTGCCAGCAGCTTATCCTACACAGATACGCAGTATTTT

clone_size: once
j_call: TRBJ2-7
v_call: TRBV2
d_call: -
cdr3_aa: CASSEGHSYEQYF
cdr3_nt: TGTGCCAGCAGTGAAGGGCACTCCTACGAGCAGTACTTC

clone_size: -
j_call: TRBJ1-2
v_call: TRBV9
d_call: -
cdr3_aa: CASNSGSLYGYTF
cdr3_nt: TGTGCCAGCAACTCAGGATCTCTCTATGGCTACACCTTC

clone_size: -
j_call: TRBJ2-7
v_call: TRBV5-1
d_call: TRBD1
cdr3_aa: CASSRDRSYEQYF
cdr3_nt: TGCGCCAGCAGCCGGGACAGGAGCTACGAGCAGTACTTC

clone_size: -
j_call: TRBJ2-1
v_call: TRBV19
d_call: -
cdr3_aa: CASSIVSDNEQFF
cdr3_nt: TGTGCCAGTAGTATAGTATCAGACAATGAGCAGTTCTTC

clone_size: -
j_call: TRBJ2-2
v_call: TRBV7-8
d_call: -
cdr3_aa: CASSVMGVTTGELFF
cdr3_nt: TGTGCCAGCAGCGTGATGGGGGTTACCACCGGGGAGCTGTTTTTT

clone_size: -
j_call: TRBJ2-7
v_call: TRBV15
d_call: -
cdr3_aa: CATSRAKGVISEQYF
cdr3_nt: TGTGCCACCAGCAGAGCTAAGGGGGTGATAAGCGAGCAGTACTTC

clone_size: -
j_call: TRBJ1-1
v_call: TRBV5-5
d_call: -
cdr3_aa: CASTTAIMNTEAFF
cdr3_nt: TGTGCCAGCACGACAGCAATAATGAACACTGAAGCTTTCTTT

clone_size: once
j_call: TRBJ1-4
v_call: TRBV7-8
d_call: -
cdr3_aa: CASSWAVAGEKLFF
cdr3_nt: TGTGCCAGCAGCTGGGCGGTGGCGGGTGAAAAACTGTTTTTT

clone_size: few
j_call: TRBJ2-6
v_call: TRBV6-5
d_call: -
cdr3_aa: CASSYDINPGANVLTF
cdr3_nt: TGTGCCAGCAGTTACGATATCAACCCTGGGGCCAACGTCCTGACTTTC

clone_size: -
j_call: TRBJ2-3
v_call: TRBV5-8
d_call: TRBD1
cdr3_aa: CASSLASTGVADTQYF
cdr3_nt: TGTGCCAGCAGCTTGGCCTCGACAGGGGTAGCAGATACGCAGTATTTT

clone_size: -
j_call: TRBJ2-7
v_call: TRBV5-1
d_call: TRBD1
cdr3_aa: CASTSGTGDDEQYF
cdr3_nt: TGCGCCAGCACTTCCGGGACAGGGGACGACGAGCAGTACTTC

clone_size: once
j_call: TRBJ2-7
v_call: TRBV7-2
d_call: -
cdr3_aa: CASSFGETYEQYF
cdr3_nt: TGTGCCAGCAGCTTCGGGGAAACCTACGAGCAGTACTTC

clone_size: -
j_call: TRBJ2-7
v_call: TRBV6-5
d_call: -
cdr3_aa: CASSYSISGIYEQYF
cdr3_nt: TGTGCCAGCAGTTACTCGATCTCGGGTATTTACGAGCAGTACTTC

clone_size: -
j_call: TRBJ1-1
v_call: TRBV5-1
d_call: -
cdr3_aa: CASSLYAQSMNTEAFF
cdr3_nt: TGCGCCAGCAGCTTGTACGCGCAGAGTATGAACACTGAAGCTTTCTTT

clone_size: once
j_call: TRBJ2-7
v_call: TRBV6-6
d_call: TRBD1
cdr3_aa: CASSRQGAYFEQYF
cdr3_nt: TGTGCCAGCAGTCGACAGGGGGCCTATTTCGAGCAGTACTTC

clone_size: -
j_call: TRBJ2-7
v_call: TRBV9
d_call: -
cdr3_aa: CASSARGVGYEQYF
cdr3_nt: TGTGCCAGCAGCGCCAGGGGGGTCGGGTACGAGCAGTACTTC

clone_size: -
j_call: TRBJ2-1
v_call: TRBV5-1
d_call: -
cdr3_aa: CASSLNGYNEQFF
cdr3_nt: TGCGCCAGCAGCTTGAACGGCTACAATGAGCAGTTCTTC